Listed below are T cell receptor beta chains from one sample, sequenced in a study of beta chain features in type 1 diabetes. The protocol was immunoSEQ multiplex PCR, while the TCRdb copy is restricted to in-frame clones and leaves out a portion. Here the sample spans 200,000 to 250,000 clones, roughly 13% being singletons. Sequencing input: naive CD4+ T cells from blood. Receptors were obtained from a man aged 25 to 45 with type 1 diabetes. CDR3s include the opening cysteine and the closing phenylalanine or tryptophan. A D gene is named only where the DNA matches it firmly. Size is stated for part of the rows, as once, few or many counts, or as a class when the clone is expanded.

V gene	D gene	J gene	clone size	CDR3 protein	CDR3 DNA
TRBV6-6	-	TRBJ1-5	few	CASRTEGDQPQHF	TGTGCCAGCAGAACCGAAGGGGATCAGCCCCAGCATTTT
TRBV5-1	TRBD2	TRBJ2-7	-	CASSLGPRLAGAGSKQYF	TGCGCCAGCAGCTTGGGACCAAGACTAGCGGGAGCCGGGTCGAAGCAGTACTTC
TRBV5-6	-	TRBJ1-1	-	CASSTPGGRLMNTEAFF	TGTGCCAGCAGCACCCCGGGGGGCAGACTCATGAACACTGAAGCTTTCTTT
TRBV30	-	TRBJ1-6	few	CAWTGEFDSPLHF	TGTGCCTGGACTGGGGAGTTCGATTCACCCCTCCACTTT
TRBV30	-	TRBJ2-7	-	CAWSGSGNSYEQYF	TGTGCCTGGAGTGGGTCCGGTAACTCCTACGAGCAGTACTTC
TRBV2	TRBD1	TRBJ2-4	-	CASTRDRGPGNIQYF	TGTGCCAGCACTCGGGACAGGGGGCCGGGAAACATTCAGTACTTC
TRBV4-1	TRBD2	TRBJ2-7	-	CASSPLPLAGDLYEQYF	TGCGCCAGCAGCCCCCTACCCCTAGCGGGGGATCTCTACGAGCAGTACTTC
TRBV6-5	-	TRBJ1-1	few	CASSYSGRDTEAFF	TGTGCCAGCAGTTACTCTGGCAGGGACACTGAAGCTTTCTTT
TRBV10-3	-	TRBJ1-2	-	CAISEGHPDYGYTF	TGTGCCATCAGTGAGGGACACCCTGACTATGGCTACACCTTC
TRBV18	TRBD2	TRBJ2-5	few	CASSPLTSAQETQYF	TGTGCCAGCTCACCCCTGACTAGCGCCCAAGAGACCCAGTACTTC
TRBV11-2	-	TRBJ2-2	few	CASSLREPINTGELFF	TGTGCCAGCAGCTTACGGGAACCGATTAACACCGGGGAGCTGTTTTTT
TRBV30	TRBD1	TRBJ2-1	few	CAWGQGAQNEQFF	TGTGCCTGGGGACAGGGGGCGCAAAATGAGCAGTTCTTC
TRBV7-2	TRBD1	TRBJ1-5	-	CASSSGQGNQPQHF	TGTGCCAGCAGCTCCGGACAGGGAAATCAGCCCCAGCATTTT
TRBV4-1	TRBD2	TRBJ2-1	-	CASSQDHERGGSYNEQFF	TGCGCCAGCAGCCAAGATCATGAGCGGGGGGGATCCTACAATGAGCAGTTCTTC
TRBV25-1	-	TRBJ2-3	few	CASSEYRDTQYF	TGTGCCAGCAGTGAATATAGAGATACGCAGTATTTT
TRBV11-2	-	TRBJ2-5	-	CASSTDSVGTQYF	TGTGCCAGCAGCACCGACTCCGTGGGGACCCAGTACTTC
TRBV7-9	-	TRBJ1-4	few	CASSSAGATNEKLFF	TGTGCCAGCAGCTCCGCCGGGGCAACTAATGAAAAACTGTTTTTT
TRBV29-1	TRBD1	TRBJ2-5	few	CSTRTGHLETQYF	TGCAGCACCCGGACAGGGCATTTGGAGACCCAGTACTTC
TRBV5-6	-	TRBJ1-2	few	CASSLGSLGVGYTF	TGTGCCAGCAGCTTAGGGTCCCTAGGGGTTGGCTACACCTTC
TRBV21-1	-	TRBJ2-1	few	CASSTRQGIAGYNEQFF	TGTGCCAGCAGCACGAGACAGGGAATCGCGGGCTACAATGAGCAGTTCTTC
TRBV7-9	-	TRBJ1-1	-	CASSTTGGMKYTEAFF	TGTGCCAGCAGCACAACCGGGGGAATGAAGTACACTGAAGCTTTCTTT
TRBV28	-	TRBJ1-1	few	CASSLEVRAEAFF	TGTGCCAGCAGTTTAGAGGTTCGGGCTGAAGCTTTCTTT
TRBV30	TRBD1	TRBJ1-2	-	CAWTTGLANYGYTF	TGTGCCTGGACGACAGGGTTAGCTAACTATGGCTACACCTTC
TRBV29-1	TRBD1	TRBJ2-3	-	CSVVGTGDTDTQYF	TGCAGCGTTGTTGGGACAGGGGACACAGATACGCAGTATTTT
TRBV10-1	TRBD2	TRBJ2-7	-	CASSESVAGKDEQYF	TGCGCCAGCAGTGAGTCGGTAGCGGGTAAGGACGAGCAGTACTTC
TRBV7-2	-	TRBJ2-2	-	CASSSKNTGELFF	TGTGCCAGCAGCTCAAAAAACACCGGGGAGCTGTTTTTT
TRBV10-3	-	TRBJ1-5	few	CAIGEGLSNQPQHF	TGTGCCATCGGGGAGGGACTGAGCAATCAGCCCCAGCATTTT
TRBV6-4	TRBD1	TRBJ1-1	few	CASRKDRGNTEAFF	TGTGCCAGCAGAAAAGACAGGGGGAACACTGAAGCTTTCTTT
TRBV5-1	TRBD2	TRBJ2-3	once	CASSLPLERGAGTAFDTQYF	TGCGCCAGCAGCTTGCCCCTGGAGCGGGGGGCGGGGACGGCATTTGATACGCAGTATTTT